These 6 T cell receptor beta chains came from one sample sequenced in a study of OX40 agonist ivuxolimab in advanced cancers. The library was made by the immunoSEQ multiplex PCR assay. The clones in this table, taken by TCRdb from immuneACCESS, are in-frame only. Not every clone is retained; where verified, under half of the shortfall comes from an unresolved V gene, and the cause of the rest is unknown. In this sample the table shows roughly 80,000 clones, 80% to 95% of which occur a single time. More than 1.5% of the sample is taken by the ten largest. The sample consisted of CD4+ or CD8+ T cells sorted from blood, taken in a trial of the OX40 agonist ivuxolimab. The receptors originated from an adult with an advanced solid tumor such as melanoma, head and neck, liver or kidney cancer.

This clone has more than one count but fewer than ten. V usage is TRBV5-4 and J usage is TRBJ2-3; 9 bases line up with TRBD2. CDR1 SGHNT and CDR2 YYREEE come from the germline V gene (reference sequence). CDR3 length: 17 amino acids. With V trimmed by 0 bases and J by 8 bases, 13 bases remained unmatched. CDR3 loop: CASSLDGGGASRGTQYF. DNA of the CDR3: TGTGCCAGCAGCTTGGATGGCGGGGGGGCTTCCCGGGGTACGCAGTATTTT. The entire variable domain, with the rest obtained from reference TRBV5-4 and TRBJ2-3, is as follows: ETGVTQSPTHLIKTRGQQVTLRCSSQSGHNTVSWYQQALGQGPQFIFQYYREEENGRGNFPPRFSGLQFPNYSSELNVNALELDDSALYLCASSLDGGGASRGTQYFGPGTRLTVL.

This clone was seen only a few times. The rearrangement links TRBV2 to TRBJ1-1; possibly TRBD1 for D (6 bases). V shed 4 bases and J shed 4 bases, with 10 bases lying between them. Germline V gene sequence: CDR1 SNHLY, CDR2 FYNNEI. This CDR3 spans 13 amino acids. The chain's CDR3 is CASSAEGGTEAFF. The CDR3 DNA reads TGTGCCAGCAGTGCGGAAGGGGGCACTGAAGCTTTCTTT.

This sequence joins TRBV10-3 and TRBJ1-2; 7 bases are a match to TRBD1. V dropped 10 bases and J dropped 5; count of bases not matched to a gene: 13. Per germline, CDR1 ENHRY and CDR2 SYGVKD. This CDR3 region has 14 residues. CDR3 coding DNA: TGTGCCACCTCATCCGGGACAGCTACTTATGGCTACACCTTC. It yields the protein CATSSGTATYGYTF.

This chain links TRBV14 with TRBJ2-1; D is tentatively TRBD1 or TRBD2 (5 bases each). The germline CDR1 and CDR2 sequences are SGHDN and FVKESK. This CDR3 contains 17 residues. Trimming pared 0 bases from V and 7 bases from J, leaving 19 bases between. CDR3 region: CASSQDWEPGSRNEQFF. As DNA, the CDR3 is TGTGCCAGCAGCCAAGATTGGGAGCCAGGGTCACGGAATGAGCAGTTCTTC.

This sequence joins TRBV6-6 and TRBJ2-2, with 7 bases lining up with TRBD2. Germline V lookup: CDR1 MNHNY, CDR2 SVGAGI (reference sequence). The CDR3 loop spans 16 amino acids. Trimming cost V 2 bases and J 4 bases; bases outside gene matches: 7. The CDR3 loop reads CASSYQTSPRTGELFF. The DNA of the CDR3 is TGTGCCAGCAGTTACCAGACTAGCCCCCGCACCGGGGAGCTGTTTTTT.

CDR3 loop: CASSIGLAGGSIYNEQFF. CDR3 nucleotide sequence: TGTGCCAGTAGTATAGGACTAGCGGGAGGATCCATCTACAATGAGCAGTTCTTC. The chain joins TRBV19 to TRBJ2-1; 13 bases match TRBD2. The CDR3 contains 18 residues. In germline, CDR1 is LNHDA, CDR2 SQIVND (reference sequence). The V gene end was trimmed by 1 base and the J gene end by 3 bases; junction bases not matched to a gene: 6. The full variable domain, its missing parts supplied by reference TRBV19 and TRBJ2-1, is DGGITQSPKYLFRKEGQNVTLSCEQNLNHDAMYWYRQDPGQGLRLIYYSQIVNDFQKGDIAEGYSVSREKKESFPLTVTSAQKNPTAFYLCASSIGLAGGSIYNEQFFGPGTRLTVL.